These T cell receptor beta chains were read from a single sample in a study of vaccination and CD4 T cells after COVID-19. TCRdb passed the PCR reads through MiXCR, listing each CDR3 protein once. The sample has about 26,000 distinct CDR3 sequences; over 60% are singletons. These receptors' targets are unknown. The sample taken for sequencing was CD4+ T cells from blood, cultured in vitro. The receptor set was obtained from a human donor who had recovered from COVID-19. Each CDR3 is given with its conserved first and last residue. Each record gives: J gene, D gene, V gene, clone size, CDR3 DNA, CDR3 protein. D genes are given only for firm matches. For some rows the clone size is stated as once, few or many, or as a class when expanded; others skip it.

TRBJ1-5 NA TRBV10-3 NA TGTGCCATCAGTGAGAGGGACCATCAGCCCCAGCATTTT CAISERDHQPQHF
TRBJ1-3 NA TRBV12-3/TRBV12-4 NA TGTGCCAGCAGTTTCGGGATTGGGAACACCATATATTTT CASSFGIGNTIYF
TRBJ2-7 TRBD2 TRBV6-2/TRBV6-3 NA TGTGCCAGCAGTTTATTCCCCCCTAGCGGGGGGCCCTCCGAGCAGTACTTC CASSLFPPSGGPSEQYF
TRBJ1-1 TRBD1 TRBV19 NA TGTGCCAGTAGTATAGCGAGACAGGCGGTGGGACAGGGGCCGGAAGCTTTCTTT CASSIARQAVGQGPEAFF
TRBJ1-1 NA TRBV7-9 NA TGTGCCAGTGGAGGGACCAACACTGAAGCTTTCTTT CASGGTNTEAFF
TRBJ1-1 NA TRBV28 NA TGTGCCAGCACTCCCGGCCGAGTCACTGAAGCTTTCTTT CASTPGRVTEAFF
TRBJ1-5 TRBD1 TRBV19 NA TGTGCCAGTGTCGGGACAGCACTAAATCAGCCCCAGCATTTT CASVGTALNQPQHF
TRBJ2-7 NA TRBV6-1 few TGTGCCAGCAGCTCTAGAGGGGTGGGCTACGAGCAGTACTTC CASSSRGVGYEQYF
TRBJ2-7 NA TRBV7-9 NA TGTGCCAGCAGCTTAGCCAGCACCTCCTACGAGCAGTACTTC CASSLASTSYEQYF
TRBJ1-2 TRBD1 TRBV28 NA TGTGCCAGCAGGCCTAGCTCGGGACAGGGCGACGTCTCTGGCTACACCTTC CASRPSSGQGDVSGYTF
TRBJ1-5 TRBD1 TRBV6-5 few TGTGCCAGCAGTTTAACCGGGACAGGGTTTCAGCCCCAGCATTTT CASSLTGTGFQPQHF
TRBJ1-5 NA TRBV6-1 NA TGTGCCAGCCAGAAGTCAGGGCGCAATCAGCCCCAGCATTTT CASQKSGRNQPQHF
TRBJ2-7 TRBD2 TRBV6-1 few TGTGCCAGCAGTAAGGGACTAGCGGGAGTCTACGAGCAGTACTTC CASSKGLAGVYEQYF
TRBJ2-2 NA TRBV7-2 few TGTGCCAGCAGCTTTAGGCATTTGGGGGACGGGGAGCTGTTTTTT CASSFRHLGDGELFF
TRBJ2-1 TRBD2 TRBV30 NA TGTGCCTGGAGCCACGGGACTAGCGCTCTCTACAATGAGCAGTTCTTC CAWSHGTSALYNEQFF
TRBJ2-2 TRBD2 TRBV6-5 once TGTGCCAGCAGTTACTCGCGGGGGGCGGGCACCGGGGAGCTGTTTTTT CASSYSRGAGTGELFF
TRBJ1-6 NA TRBV20-1 NA TGCAGTGCTAGTGGGCAGGAAACCTATAATTCACCCCTCCACTTT CSASGQETYNSPLHF
TRBJ2-7 NA TRBV2 NA TGTGCCAGCAGTGGGCGATTAGCGGCAGCCGAGATCGAGCAGTACTTC CASSGRLAAAEIEQYF
TRBJ1-4 TRBD1 TRBV7-2 NA TGTGCCAGCAGCCTCGACAGGGGGCATGAAAAACTGTTTTTT CASSLDRGHEKLFF
TRBJ1-1 NA TRBV20-1 once TGCAGTGCTAGACAATACACACAGGGCACTGAAGCTTTCTTT CSARQYTQGTEAFF
TRBJ1-2 NA TRBV28 NA TGTGCCAGCAGACTGCCCATCGGTGGCTACACCTTC CASRLPIGGYTF
TRBJ1-2 NA TRBV6-4 NA TGTGCCAGCAGGGCCTCCCCTAACTATGGCTACACCTTC CASRASPNYGYTF
TRBJ2-7 TRBD1 TRBV28 few TGTGCCAGCAGGGGGCCGGGACAGATATACGAGCAGTACTTC CASRGPGQIYEQYF
TRBJ1-6 NA TRBV10-3 NA TGTGCCATCAGCGTCAGTTATAATTCACCCCTCCACTTT CAISVSYNSPLHF
TRBJ2-1 NA TRBV5-4 NA TGTGCCAGCAGCCCCCGGGGGCCCCTGTCCTACAATGAGCAGTTCTTC CASSPRGPLSYNEQFF
TRBJ2-2 NA TRBV24-1 NA TGTGCCACCAGTGACCGGACGGTGAGGGACACCGGGGAGCTGTTTTTT CATSDRTVRDTGELFF
TRBJ1-1 NA TRBV5-6 NA TGTGCCAGCAGCACGAACACTGAAGCTTTCTTT CASSTNTEAFF